These 7 T cell receptor beta chains were all obtained from the same sample, sequenced in a study of T cells after yellow fever vaccination. TCRdb used MiXCR to reprocess the 5' RACE reads, holding one entry per CDR3 protein. The sample carries some 560,000 distinct CDR3 sequences, about 15% recorded once. Sequenced material: PBMCs, taken around 5 days after the first yellow fever vaccination. All receptors come from a man between 18 and 29 years old who received the YFV17D yellow fever vaccine.

This chain connects TRBV7-9 to TRBJ2-3; possibly TRBD1 for D (5 bases). Germline CDR1 SEHNR, CDR2 FQNEAQ (reference sequence). This CDR3 has 14 residues. V lost 5 bases and J lost 6, with 15 bases in between. The CDR3 loop reads CASSMDKETDTQYF. The CDR3 nucleotides are TGTGCCAGCAGCATGGACAAGGAAACGGATACGCAGTATTTT.

This clonotype occurred many times. The V gene is TRBV9, the J gene TRBJ2-5, with D perhaps matching TRBD1 (6 bases). V was clipped by 4 bases and J by 1 base, with 20 bases between them. This CDR3 contains 17 residues. CDR1 is SGDLS, CDR2 YYNGEE, per germline. The CDR3 protein is CASSLPGTNQFQETQYF. In DNA, the CDR3 is TGTGCCAGCAGCTTACCCGGGACAAACCAATTCCAAGAGACCCAGTACTTC. Looking up the rest from reference TRBV9 and TRBJ2-5 gives the full variable domain: DSGVTQTPKHLITATGQRVTLRCSPRSGDLSVYWYQQSLDQGLQFLIQYYNGEERAKGNILERFSAQQFPDLHSELNLSSLELGDSALYFCASSLPGTNQFQETQYFGPGTRLLVL.

The rearrangement links TRBV5-1 to TRBJ2-6, with a tentative D call TRBD1 (6 bases). Germline V gene sequence: CDR1 SGHRS, CDR2 YFSETQ. CDR3 length equals 17 residues. V shed 3 bases and J shed 0 bases, with 13 bases lying between them. The CDR3 bases are TGCGCCAGCAGCTCGACAGGAGTGACCTCTGGGGCCAACGTCCTGACTTTC. Its translation is CASSSTGVTSGANVLTF.

This clonotype was seen a handful of times. This chain joins TRBV14 and TRBJ2-7, with D maybe TRBD1 (5 bases). The CDR3 extends over 13 amino acids. Germline V gives CDR1 SGHDN, CDR2 FVKESK. Trimming left V 4 bases short and J 6 bases short, with 13 bases between. The CDR3 nucleotides are TGTGCCAGCAGCCGCGCAGGGTCATCCGAGCAGTACGTC. This translates into CASSRAGSSEQYV.

The chain employs TRBV5-4 and TRBJ1-2; D uncertain. CDR3 size: 15 residues. The V end was cut by 0 bases, the J end by 4 bases, with 13 bases between. Germline loops: CDR1 SGHNT, CDR2 YYREEE (reference sequence). CDR3 amino acids: CASSLEGGRGYGYTF. The DNA of the CDR3 is TGTGCCAGCAGCTTGGAGGGAGGGAGAGGCTATGGCTACACCTTC.

V is TRBV4-3 and J is TRBJ1-1; 10 bases are shared with TRBD1. The CDR3 loop spans 19 amino acids. Germline CDR1 LGHNA, CDR2 YSLEER. J gave up 6 bases and V 3 bases, and 19 bases lay outside the gene matches. CDR3 amino acids: CASSHRLYDRDRGRSEAFF. In DNA form, the CDR3 reads TGCGCCAGCAGCCACCGACTTTACGACCGGGACAGGGGAAGATCTGAAGCTTTCTTT.

The chain employs TRBV20-1 and TRBJ2-1; 8 nucleotides agree with TRBD2. Germline V gives CDR1 DFQATT, CDR2 SNEGSKA (reference sequence). The CDR3 runs to 20 residues. J gave up 1 base and V 0 bases, and 17 bases lay outside the gene matches. The CDR3 region is CSARDNRSRGLVRSYNEQFF. CDR3 DNA: TGCAGTGCTAGAGATAACCGTTCTCGGGGACTAGTGAGGTCCTACAATGAGCAGTTCTTC.